This TCR beta chain was sequenced in a study of blood T cell repertoires in COVID-19. Study-level information: The cDNA or gDNA used as material had been derived from T cells, B-cell-depleted T cells, or PBMCs.

TCRdb keeps only in-frame clones here, not all; method: immunoSEQ multiplex PCR. Among 150,000 to 180,000 clones, roughly four fifths were seen once, and the ten largest hold 9.5% to 13%. Germline CDR1 is SGHDT and CDR2 is YYEEEE. V was pared by 4 bases and J by 3 bases, with 13 bases between. This CDR3 contains 14 residues. Seattle participants joined during active infection and were tracked over time. The sequenced material came from peripheral blood. The sequence was collected from a woman aged 55-70 years with COVID-19, enrolled during active disease. This chain joins TRBV5-6 and TRBJ1-1, with D possibly being TRBD1 (5 bases). This chain's CDR3 is CASSPQGSDTEAFF. The CDR3 DNA sequence: TGTGCCAGCAGCCCCCAGGGAAGCGACACTGAAGCTTTCTTT.